This TCR beta chain was observed in a study of blood T cell repertoires in COVID-19. The table came from immunoSEQ multiplex PCR; TCRdb's copy has only in-frame clones and leaves some out. The top ten clones hold 6.5% to 7% of a sample with under 400,000 clones, nearly 90% of them seen once. The CDR3 is 15 residues long. Trimming at V came to 6 bases and at J to 2 bases, leaving 9 bases not matched to a gene. Germline V lookup: CDR1 MDHEN, CDR2 SYDVKM. This chain uses TRBV28 with TRBJ1-2, with TRBD1 matching over 7 bases. The receptor comes from a man in his late teens or twenties with active or convalescent COVID-19. The sequenced sample was peripheral blood. The CDR3 nucleotides are TGTGCCAGCAGAGCCGCAGGGGGGCTCAACTATGGCTACACCTTC. Protein sequence: CASRAAGGLNYGYTF.